The clone carrying this TCR beta chain was counted many times. The TCR beta CDR3 regions underwent amplification using RNA transcripts as the source. HTBI primers drove first-round RT-PCR of the TCR CDR3. TCRdb ran MiXCR on the multiplex PCR reads and lists one entry per CDR3 protein. The sample yields some 650,000 distinct CDR3 sequences, around 15% seen once. The sample comes from a study of T cells in Graves' hyperthyroidism and ophthalmopathy. Study summary: Before any treatment, at initial diagnosis, peripheral blood was collected.

V was cut by 8 bases and J by 0 bases, with 14 bases left in between. The CDR3 is 15 amino acids. CDR1 SNHLY and CDR2 FYNNEI come from the germline V gene. PBMCs were sourced from about 10 ml fresh peripheral blood. The V gene is TRBV2, the J gene TRBJ2-1; D is perhaps TRBD1 or TRBD2 (5 bases each). Sequencing input: blood. The origin of this receptor is a woman aged 40 to 55 with Graves' ophthalmopathy. The CDR3 here is CASGTRRSSYNEQFF. The CDR3 DNA is TGTGCCAGCGGGACCCGGAGAAGCTCCTACAATGAGCAGTTCTTC. The full variable domain, its missing parts supplied by reference TRBV2 and TRBJ2-1, is EPEVTQTPSHQVTQMGQEVILRCVPISNHLYFYWYRQILGQKVEFLVSFYNNEISEKSEIFDDQFSVERPDGSNFTLKIRSTKLEDSAMYFCASGTRRSSYNEQFFGPGTRLTVL.